This T cell receptor beta chain was sequenced during a study of cytomegalovirus exposure and HLA in healthy donors. Study-level results: In a later analysis, parvovirus B19, influenza, CMV and Epstein-Barr virus appeared linked to several top co-occurrence clusters.

This clone has just one count. Its target is not known. CDR3 length: 16 amino acids. Losses at the gene ends were 2 bases for V and 5 bases for J; bases not matched to a gene: 7. From germline, CDR1 is LNHDA and CDR2 SQIVND (reference sequence). Amplification used 60 Vbeta primers and 13 Jbeta primers. Sequencing was performed with immunoSEQ multiplex PCR; in TCRdb, only in-frame clones are kept and a portion is missing. Among 90,000 to 110,000 clones listed, more than 80% were seen once. V gene TRBV19 combines with J gene TRBJ2-1; 9 bases are shared with TRBD1. Sequenced material: PBMCs. The receptor was derived from a man younger than 35 in good health and CMV-seronegative. CDR3 nucleotides: TGTGCCAGTAGTATATATAAAGGGACAGGGCACAATGAGCAGTTCTTC. Encoded protein: CASSIYKGTGHNEQFF.